These 5 T cell receptor beta chains originate from one sample sequenced in a study of read filtering for tumor transcriptome and immune sequencing (dated by TCRdb to between 2020 and 2021). The instrument given in TCRdb is Illumina HiSeq 4000. Starting from approximately 400 ng RNA, TCR libraries were constructed with the Immunoverse kit using molecular barcoded adaptors that cover the alpha/delta and beta/gamma chains. TCRdb handled the public reads itself, with Q25 trimming in fastp and clone calling in MiXCR, and kept productive beta chains. Identical CDR3 proteins give one entry, which carries the most common genes and DNA. The sample has 75,000 to 95,000 distinct CDR3 sequences on record, 9% to 15% of them singletons. Under 15% of the sample comes from the top ten. The sequencing input was a population of CD138-negative cells sorted from bone marrow. This sample's cell subset or site label indicates: bone marrow mononuclear cells depleted of CD138+ plasma/myeloma cells by negative magnetic selection. The receptors derive from a donor at least 40 years old with multiple myeloma.

Of note for this clonotype: This clone may be a read error of a much larger clone one base away. Because the CDR3 is missing its conserved closing phenylalanine or tryptophan, this is likely a read error. The V gene is TRBV5-1, the J gene TRBJ2-5, with 7 nucleotides matching TRBD2. The CDR3 is made up of 15 amino acids. V shed 1 base, J shed 3 bases, and the junction held 6 bases outside the gene matches. Germline V lookup: CDR1 SGHRS, CDR2 YFSETQ. The CDR3 loop is CASSLTGTNKETQYL. The CDR3 bases are TGCGCCAGCAGCTTGACCGGGACTAATAAAGAGACCCAGTACCTC.

This clonotype occurred a few times. This chain connects TRBV10-3 to TRBJ1-6; maybe TRBD1 (6 bases). V shed 10 bases and J shed 7 bases, with 14 bases lying between them. Germline assignment: CDR1 ENHRY and CDR2 SYGVKD. This CDR3 has 13 amino acids. CDR3 sequence reads: CANQGGTNSPLHF. The CDR3 DNA sequence: TGTGCCAACCAAGGGGGTACCAATTCACCCCTCCACTTT.

This clonotype was found many times. The V gene is TRBV5-1, the J gene TRBJ2-1, with TRBD2 as a possible D gene (6 bases). The germline V gene has CDR1 SGHRS and CDR2 YFSETQ. V was trimmed by 3 bases and J by 6 bases, leaving 16 bases between them. This CDR3 has 15 residues. The CDR3: CASSSGTFGGNEQFF. CDR3 in DNA: TGCGCCAGCAGCTCTGGGACCTTCGGGGGCAATGAGCAGTTCTTC.

V is TRBV11-2 and J is TRBJ1-1; D is unresolved. Trimming removed 3 bases from V and 1 base from J, with 9 bases in between. This CDR3 comprises 14 residues. Germline V lookup: CDR1 SGHAT, CDR2 FQNNGV. CDR3 DNA sequence: TGTGCCAGCAGCTTTCAACAGAAGAACACTGAAGCTTTCTTT. This gives the protein CASSFQQKNTEAFF. The complete variable domain, with remaining parts taken from reference TRBV11-2 and TRBJ1-1, reads EAGVAQSPRYKIIEKRQSVAFWCNPISGHATLYWYQQILGQGPKLLIQFQNNGVVDDSQLPKDRFSAERLKGVDSTLKIQPAKLEDSAVYLCASSFQQKNTEAFFGQGTRLTVV.

A few counts support this clonotype. The chain uses TRBV3-1 and TRBJ1-5; D unresolved. The CDR3 is 15 residues long. Germline lookup yields CDR1 LGHDT and CDR2 YNNKEL (reference sequence). V lost 1 base and J 2 bases, leaving 9 bases between the germline ends. The DNA for the CDR3 is TGTGCCAGCAGCCAAGGCACTGACGGCAATCAGCCCCAGCATTTT. It is translated as CASSQGTDGNQPQHF.